Each of the 19 T cell receptor beta chains below was sequenced from the same sample in a study of cytomegalovirus exposure and HLA in healthy donors. A multiplex PCR was run with 60 Vbeta primers and 13 Jbeta primers. Clones were read by immunoSEQ multiplex PCR, and TCRdb kept only the in-frame ones, dropping some. The sample shows roughly 140,000 clones, more than 60% of them seen only once. Specimen: PBMCs. These receptors all stem from a male donor in good health and CMV-seronegative.

V is TRBV18 and J is TRBJ1-1, with a possible D match to TRBD1 (6 bases). Germline V gene sequence: CDR1 KGHSH, CDR2 LQKENI. Trimming cost V 6 bases and J 8 bases, with 19 bases left between them. The CDR3 totals 14 residues. CDR3 DNA: TGTGCCAGCTCGGGTTCTCAGGGGTTCTGGGAAGCTTTCTTT. Amino acid sequence: CASSGSQGFWEAFF.

The chain recombines TRBV19 with TRBJ2-3; possible D gene TRBD2, 6 bases. In germline, CDR1 is LNHDA, CDR2 SQIVND (reference sequence). This CDR3 has 16 amino acids. Trimming removed 4 bases from V and 1 base from J, with 15 bases in between. CDR3 sequence (DNA): TGTGCCAGTAGTAAAGGGACTTCCTTTGGCACAGATACGCAGTATTTT. Translated: CASSKGTSFGTDTQYF.

The V and J genes are TRBV7-3 and TRBJ1-1; D unclear. Deletions cut 2 bases from V and 0 bases from J, with 7 bases between. This CDR3 is 14 amino acids long. Germline loops: CDR1 SGHTA, CDR2 FQGTGA. Written as DNA, the CDR3 is TGTGCCAGCAGCTTATTTGCGGTGAACACTGAAGCTTTCTTT. Translation gives CASSLFAVNTEAFF.

The CDR3 loop reads CASSLFGPIFEREGLGNEAFF. CDR3 DNA: TGTGCCAGCAGCTTATTCGGGCCGATCTTCGAGCGAGAGGGACTCGGGAACGAAGCTTTCTTT. The gene calls are TRBV7-3 and TRBJ1-1; a possible D gene is TRBD1 (5 bases). The V gene lost 2 bases and the J gene lost 8 bases, with 36 bases spanning the gap. The CDR3 sequence is 21 residues long. From germline, CDR1 is SGHTA and CDR2 FQGTGA.

The chain links TRBV18 to TRBJ2-2; D gene uncertain. This CDR3 region has 16 residues. Germline V lookup: CDR1 KGHSH, CDR2 LQKENI. The germline V and J ends were trimmed by 3 bases and 0 bases, with 11 bases remaining between them. Written as DNA, the CDR3 is TGTGCCAGCTCACCGTTCCCCCCAGCGAACACCGGGGAGCTGTTTTTT. Translation: CASSPFPPANTGELFF.

The chain is built from TRBV13 and TRBJ1-1; D ambiguous. The germline V gene has CDR1 PRHDT and CDR2 FYEKMQ (reference sequence). Deletions cut 3 bases from V and 1 base from J, with 12 bases between. CDR3 length: 15 residues. CDR3 sequence: CASSFPIAGNTEAFF. CDR3 sequence (DNA): TGTGCCAGCAGCTTCCCCATTGCGGGGAACACTGAAGCTTTCTTT.

V is TRBV9 and J is TRBJ2-1, with TRBD2 as a possible D gene (5 bases). V lost 2 bases and J lost 7, with 16 bases in between. Per germline, CDR1 SGDLS and CDR2 YYNGEE. This CDR3 comprises 15 residues. CDR3 sequence reads: CASSVPSGGGNEQFF. The CDR3 region has the DNA TGTGCCAGCAGCGTTCCCAGCGGAGGCGGGAATGAGCAGTTCTTC.

This chain links TRBV4-3 with TRBJ1-1, with 10 bases aligning to TRBD1. The CDR3 consists of 18 residues. J gave up 2 bases and V 4 bases, and 13 bases lay outside the gene matches. Germline CDR1 is LGHNA and CDR2 is YSLEER. CDR3 DNA: TGCGCCAGCAGCCGAATCTCCATGACAGGGGGCACTAACACTGAAGCTTTCTTT. Translated, it gives CASSRISMTGGTNTEAFF.

The J gene is TRBJ1-4, the V gene TRBV19; 8 positions agree with TRBD1. This CDR3 has 15 amino acids. Germline-derived CDR1 and CDR2 are LNHDA and SQIVND (reference sequence). Losses at the gene ends were 1 base for V and 6 bases for J; bases not matched to a gene: 4. The CDR3 region has the DNA TGTGCCAGTAGTATAGCGGACAGGGATGATGAAAAACTGTTTTTT. Residues: CASSIADRDDEKLFF.

The V and J genes are TRBV6-5 and TRBJ1-5; a possible D gene is TRBD1 (6 bases). V lost 6 bases and J lost 0, with 12 bases in between. The CDR3 covers 15 residues. The germline gives CDR1 MNHEY, CDR2 SVGAGI. CDR3 loop: CASRPGDYSNQPQHF. The CDR3 region has the DNA TGTGCCAGCAGACCAGGGGACTATAGCAATCAGCCCCAGCATTTT.

This clone was picked up a small number of times. This chain joins TRBV7-6 and TRBJ1-4; 10 bases fit TRBD1. The CDR3 is 17 residues long. The germline V gene encodes CDR1 SGHVS and CDR2 FNYEAQ. V shed 0 bases and J 8 bases; nucleotides not matched to a gene: 9. The CDR3 reads CASSLAGTGARSEKLFF. The CDR3 bases are TGTGCCAGCAGCTTAGCTGGGACAGGGGCCAGAAGCGAAAAACTGTTTTTT.

The J gene is TRBJ2-3, the V gene TRBV5-1, with D hard to call. V lost 0 bases and J 3 bases, leaving 5 bases between the germline ends. This CDR3 contains 13 residues. Germline CDR1 SGHRS, CDR2 YFSETQ. CDR3 sequence reads: CASSLAGTDTQYF. The DNA of the CDR3 is TGCGCCAGCAGCTTGGCCGGGACAGATACGCAGTATTTT.

V is TRBV5-4 and J is TRBJ2-1; a possible D gene is TRBD1 (5 bases). Trimming pared 4 bases from V and 0 bases from J, leaving 11 bases between. The germline V gene encodes CDR1 SGHNT and CDR2 YYREEE (reference sequence). The CDR3 consists of 15 residues. CDR3 sequence (DNA): TGTGCCAGCAGCCTCCGACAGACCTCCTACAATGAGCAGTTCTTC. The encoded protein is CASSLRQTSYNEQFF.

The genes are TRBV7-9 and TRBJ2-3; possibly TRBD1 for D (5 bases). This CDR3 is built from 11 residues. Looked up from germline, CDR1 is SEHNR and CDR2 is FQNEAQ (reference sequence). Deletions cut 5 bases from V and 6 bases from J, with 6 bases between. The CDR3 coding sequence is TGTGCCAGCAGCGGGGCGGATACGCAGTATTTT. Amino acids: CASSGADTQYF.

The rearrangement links TRBV7-2 to TRBJ1-5; D gene unclear. The CDR3 has 13 amino acids. CDR1 and CDR2 from the germline V gene are SGHTA and FQGNSA. V lost 5 bases and J lost 2, with 7 bases in between. The CDR3 is CASSIRGNQPQHF. The CDR3 DNA follows: TGTGCCAGCAGCATCCGGGGCAATCAGCCCCAGCATTTT.

The CDR3 DNA reads as TGTGCCAGCAGCTCCCGGGGGTGGACTGAAGCTTTCTTT. Protein product: CASSSRGWTEAFF. The J gene is TRBJ1-1, the V gene TRBV11-3; possibly TRBD1 for D (5 bases). Deletions cut 4 bases from V and 5 bases from J, with 11 bases between. CDR1 and CDR2 (germline): SGHNT, YENEEA. The CDR3 runs to 13 residues.

This clone was seen a single time. The genes are TRBV7-2 and TRBJ2-7; 8 nucleotides agree with TRBD2. The trim removed 8 bases at V and 0 bases at J, leaving 6 bases unmatched. The CDR3 loop spans 14 amino acids. Germline loops: CDR1 SGHTA, CDR2 FQGNSA. CDR3 nucleotides: TGTGCCAGCCTGACTAGCGCCGACTCCTACGAGCAGTACTTC. This encodes CASLTSADSYEQYF.

The chain links TRBV6-5 to TRBJ2-1; D not resolved. The CDR3 covers 10 residues. Trimming took off 2 bases at V and 10 bases at J, with 3 bases between the two ends. Germline values: CDR1 MNHEY, CDR2 SVGAGI. The CDR3 DNA reads TGTGCCAGCAGTTACCCAGAGCAGTTCTTC. It codes for CASSYPEQFF.

The J gene is TRBJ1-2, the V gene TRBV5-6, with 10 nucleotides matching TRBD1. CDR1 is SGHDT, CDR2 YYEEEE, per germline. Trimming removed 10 bases from V and 5 bases from J; junction bases left unmatched: 17. The length of the CDR3 is 16 residues. This CDR3 reads CARNFRTGQGIYGYTF. The CDR3 DNA follows: TGTGCCCGCAACTTCAGAACGGGACAGGGGATATATGGCTACACCTTC.